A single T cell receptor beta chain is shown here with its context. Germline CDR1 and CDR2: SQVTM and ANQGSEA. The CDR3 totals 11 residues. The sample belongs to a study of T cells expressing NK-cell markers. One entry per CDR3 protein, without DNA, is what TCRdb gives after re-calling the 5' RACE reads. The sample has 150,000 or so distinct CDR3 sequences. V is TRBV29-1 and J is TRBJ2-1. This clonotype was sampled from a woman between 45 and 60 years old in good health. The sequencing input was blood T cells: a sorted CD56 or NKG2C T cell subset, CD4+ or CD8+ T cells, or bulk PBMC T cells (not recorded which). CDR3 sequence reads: CSVVSTNEQFF.